Shown below are 32 T cell receptor beta chains from a single sample sequenced in a study of T cell repertoires in cytomegalovirus infection. One entry per CDR3 protein results from TCRdb running MiXCR on the reads. The table records 450,000 to 650,000 distinct CDR3 sequences, 26% of them present only once. Sequenced material: PBMCs. These receptor sequences come from a human donor in good health (CMV status not recorded). Some clones in this sample may be carry-over from other donors' samples.

This clonotype was counted at least ten times. The chain has TRBV19 and TRBJ2-7, with D tentatively TRBD1 (6 bases). The CDR3 runs to 16 residues. V was shortened by 5 bases and J by 7 bases, with 24 bases between the two germline ends. CDR1 and CDR2 (germline): LNHDA, SQIVND (reference sequence). The CDR3 nucleotides read TGTGCCAGTAGTCTCACAACCGGGACATCACTGGGTGAGCAGTACTTC. Its protein is CASSLTTGTSLGEQYF. The full variable domain, rest sourced from reference TRBV19 and TRBJ2-7, is DGGITQSPKYLFRKEGQNVTLSCEQNLNHDAMYWYRQDPGQGLRLIYYSQIVNDFQKGDIAEGYSVSREKKESFPLTVTSAQKNPTAFYLCASSLTTGTSLGEQYFGPGTRLTVT.

The CDR3 DNA reads as TGCGCCAGCAGCTCAGGGACTAAAGAGACCCAGTACTTC. Protein sequence: CASSSGTKETQYF. The chain joins TRBV5-1 to TRBJ2-5; 7 nucleotides align to TRBD2. This CDR3 is built from 13 residues. J was trimmed by 3 bases and V by 3 bases; bases with no gene match: 2. Per the germline V gene, CDR1 is SGHRS and CDR2 is YFSETQ.

This clonotype was counted between two and nine times. This chain connects TRBV6-5 to TRBJ2-2; maybe TRBD2 (6 bases). V was clipped by 2 bases and J by 1 base, with 11 bases between them. The CDR3 covers 16 residues. The V gene's germline CDR1 is MNHEY and CDR2 SVGAGI. CDR3 bases: TGTGCCAGCAGTTACCCGGGGACTCGGAACACCGGGGAGCTGTTTTTT. Translated: CASSYPGTRNTGELFF.

The chain couples TRBV28 to TRBJ2-7, with TRBD2 matching 9 bases. Trimming at V came to 5 bases and at J to 2 bases, leaving 7 bases not matched to a gene. CDR3 length: 15 amino acids. Germline V CDR1 and CDR2: MDHEN, SYDVKM. CDR3 loop: CASSGSLAGPYEQYF. The CDR3 DNA is TGTGCCAGCAGTGGATCTCTAGCGGGACCCTACGAGCAGTACTTC.

The chain joins TRBV6-2 or TRBV6-3 to TRBJ1-1, with D hard to call. Germline assignment: CDR1 MNHEY and CDR2 SVGEGT. This CDR3 is 17 amino acids long. Trimming pared 2 bases from V and 1 base from J, leaving 17 bases between. The CDR3 spells CASSYPVIRTGNTEAFF. CDR3 coding DNA: TGTGCCAGCAGTTACCCCGTTATCCGGACGGGGAACACTGAAGCTTTCTTT.

The gene calls are TRBV7-6 and TRBJ2-5, with 10 bases that match TRBD1. CDR3 length equals 15 residues. CDR1 is SGHVS, CDR2 FNYEAQ, per germline. Trimming cost V 1 base and J 4 bases; bases outside gene matches: 3. Here the CDR3 reads CASSLGQGAGETQYF. The CDR3 nucleotides read TGTGCCAGCAGCTTAGGACAGGGGGCGGGAGAGACCCAGTACTTC. The full variable domain, rest sourced from reference TRBV7-6 and TRBJ2-5, is GAGVSQSPRYKVTKRGQDVALRCDPISGHVSLYWYRQALGQGPEFLTYFNYEAQQDKSGLPNDRFSAERPEGSISTLTIQRTEQRDSAMYRCASSLGQGAGETQYFGPGTRLLVL.

This clonotype was observed a few times. The V call is TRBV5-6, the J call TRBJ1-2; no definite D call. CDR1 and CDR2 (germline): SGHDT, YYEEEE. V shed 3 bases and J shed 6 bases, with 15 bases lying between them. The CDR3 covers 14 residues. The CDR3 DNA sequence: TGTGCCAGCAGCTCACCGGCGGGGTATGATGGCTACACCTTC. Its translation: CASSSPAGYDGYTF. The full variable domain, rest sourced from reference TRBV5-6 and TRBJ1-2, is DAGVTQSPTHLIKTRGQQVTLRCSPKSGHDTVSWYQQALGQGPQFIFQYYEEEERQRGNFPDRFSGHQFPNYSSELNVNALLLGDSALYLCASSSPAGYDGYTFGSGTRLTVV.

This clonotype was seen more than once but under ten times. The CDR3 DNA sequence: TGTGCCAGCAGCCTGGACCCCGGGCAAAACATTCAGTACTTC. Translation: CASSLDPGQNIQYF. The chain carries TRBV7-2 and TRBJ2-4, with D unresolved. The CDR3 is 14 amino acids. The germline V gene encodes CDR1 SGHTA and CDR2 FQGNSA. V lost 5 bases and J lost 5, with 13 bases in between.

V usage is TRBV7-8 and J usage is TRBJ1-6; D is uncertain. V was pared by 4 bases and J by 9 bases, with 16 bases between. Germline lookup yields CDR1 SGHVS and CDR2 FQNEAQ. This CDR3 is 15 amino acids long. CDR3 DNA: TGTGCCAGCAGCTCGCAGACGCCCGTGGTTTCACCCCTCCACTTT. Its protein product is CASSSQTPVVSPLHF.

This clonotype was recorded many times. The rearrangement uses TRBV7-6 and TRBJ2-1; 12 positions match TRBD2. CDR3 length equals 19 residues. The germline V gene encodes CDR1 SGHVS and CDR2 FNYEAQ. Germline trimming cut 0 bases from V and 0 bases from J; bases unmatched to any gene: 6. The chain's CDR3 is CASSLAPMTSGSSYNEQFF. The CDR3 DNA reads as TGTGCCAGCAGCTTAGCGCCTATGACTAGCGGGAGCTCCTACAATGAGCAGTTCTTC.

The sample holds many counts of this clonotype. The chain employs TRBV28 and TRBJ1-4; D not resolved. The CDR3 length is 15 residues. CDR1 and CDR2 (germline): MDHEN, SYDVKM. Trimming removed 3 bases from V and 7 bases from J, with 15 bases in between. CDR3 loop: CASSFFVQGVEKLFF. CDR3 DNA: TGTGCCAGCAGTTTTTTTGTTCAAGGAGTTGAAAAACTGTTTTTT.

This chain links TRBV5-5 with TRBJ2-7, with D possibly TRBD2 on 7 matching bases. CDR1 SGHKS and CDR2 YYEKEE come from the germline V gene (reference sequence). Trimming stripped 4 bases from V and 0 bases from J, with 17 bases between. The CDR3 is 16 residues long. Here the CDR3 DNA reads TGTGCCAGCAGCCTCGTGCCGGGGGGCGCCTCCTACGAGCAGTACGTC. It is translated as CASSLVPGGASYEQYV.

V usage is TRBV28 and J usage is TRBJ2-7; TRBD1 matches at 11 bases. The CDR3 runs to 17 residues. Germline V CDR1 and CDR2: MDHEN, SYDVKM. V lost 4 bases to trimming and J lost 2 bases; unmatched junction nucleotides: 10. CDR3 bases: TGTGCCAGCAGTTCCCCCCCCCCGGGACAGGGGGCCTACGAGCAGTACTTC. Translated, it gives CASSSPPPGQGAYEQYF.

The chain couples TRBV6-2 or TRBV6-3 to TRBJ1-3; D not certain. This CDR3 contains 16 residues. The V gene's germline CDR1 is MNHEY and CDR2 SVGEGT. Between the trimmed V and J ends, which lost 2 bases and 0 bases, there was a span of 11 bases. CDR3 residues: CASSYRQRRSGNTIYF. DNA of the CDR3: TGTGCCAGCAGTTACAGGCAGCGACGCTCTGGAAACACCATATATTTT.

This clonotype was recorded a few times. This chain uses TRBV7-2 with TRBJ2-5; D may match TRBD1 or TRBD2 (5 bases each). V was shortened by 4 bases and J by 2 bases, with 11 bases between the two germline ends. Germline lookup yields CDR1 SGHTA and CDR2 FQGNSA. This CDR3 contains 14 residues. For the CDR3, the DNA is TGTGCCAGCAGCTCACGGGACCTACAAGAGACCCAGTACTTC. The encoded protein is CASSSRDLQETQYF.

This clonotype was counted only a few times. The rearrangement joins TRBV7-9 to TRBJ2-1; the D is unclear. V dropped 3 bases and J dropped 4 bases, with 4 bases sitting between them. This CDR3 region has 12 residues. Germline V CDR1 and CDR2: SEHNR, FQNEAQ (reference sequence). The CDR3 spells CASSFHYNEQFF. The CDR3 nucleotides are TGTGCCAGCAGCTTCCATTACAATGAGCAGTTCTTC.

This sequence joins TRBV29-1 and TRBJ2-3; TRBD1 matches at 7 bases. Germline lookup yields CDR1 SQVTM and CDR2 ANQGSEA. The CDR3 consists of 14 residues. The ends lost 8 bases at V and 7 bases at J; junction bases unmatched: 15. CDR3 amino acids: CSWSQGVASYTQYF. CDR3 nucleotides: TGCAGCTGGAGCCAGGGGGTCGCTTCATATACGCAGTATTTT.

The gene calls are TRBV2 and TRBJ1-6, with D tentatively TRBD1 (5 bases). Germline V gene lookup returns CDR1 SNHLY and CDR2 FYNNEI. There are 14 residues in the CDR3. V was clipped by 6 bases and J by 9 bases, with 15 bases between them. The DNA of the CDR3 is TGTGCCAGCAGGGCAGGGAGGGATAGTTCACCCCTCCACTTT. It yields the protein CASRAGRDSSPLHF.

This clonotype was observed many times. This chain links TRBV7-2 with TRBJ2-1; weak D call: TRBD1 (5 bases). CDR3 length equals 16 residues. Germline V lookup: CDR1 SGHTA, CDR2 FQGNSA. V dropped 7 bases and J dropped 0 bases, with 16 bases sitting between them. CDR3 DNA sequence: TGTGCCAGCACCCCGAGACAGCAAAGCTCCTACAATGAGCAGTTCTTC. Encoded protein: CASTPRQQSSYNEQFF.

V is TRBV2 and J is TRBJ2-1, with 11 bases lining up with TRBD2. Germline values: CDR1 SNHLY, CDR2 FYNNEI. CDR3 length equals 15 residues. V was clipped by 7 bases and J by 4 bases; unmatched bases: 6. The CDR3 nucleotides read TGTGCCAGCATGGCACTAGCGGGAGTTTACAATGAGCAGTTCTTC. Protein sequence: CASMALAGVYNEQFF.

This clonotype was observed many times. V is TRBV15 and J is TRBJ1-5; possibly TRBD1 for D (6 bases). Germline CDR1 reads LNHNV; CDR2 reads YYDKDF (reference sequence). The CDR3 loop spans 15 amino acids. V was pared by 0 bases and J by 5 bases, with 11 bases between. CDR3 amino acids: CATSRDRGEHQPQHF. CDR3 in DNA: TGTGCCACCAGCAGAGATAGGGGGGAACATCAGCCCCAGCATTTT.

This clonotype turned up a few times. The chain has TRBV7-9 and TRBJ2-7, with D perhaps TRBD1 or TRBD2 (6 bases each). Trimming took 8 bases from V and 9 from J, leaving 20 bases between them. The CDR3 consists of 13 residues. Germline V gene data show CDR1 as SEHNR and CDR2 as FQNEAQ (reference sequence). CDR3 bases: TGTGCCAGCCAAGAAGGGGGGAAGAAGGTGCAGTACGTC. Translated, it gives CASQEGGKKVQYV.

J is TRBJ1-4 and V is TRBV9; TRBD1 might be the D (5 bases). Germline V lookup: CDR1 SGDLS, CDR2 YYNGEE. This CDR3 has 15 amino acids. Deletions cut 3 bases from V and 5 bases from J, with 14 bases between. The CDR3, as DNA: TGTGCCAGCAGCGGACCTTCGAAGGGGAATGAAAAACTGTTTTTT. Its protein is CASSGPSKGNEKLFF.

The rearrangement uses TRBV7-3 and TRBJ2-1; 7 bases agree with TRBD2. Germline CDR1 reads SGHTA; CDR2 reads FQGTGA. This CDR3 is built from 16 residues. The V segment lost 5 bases and the J segment 7 bases; nucleotides outside the gene matches: 14. For the CDR3, the DNA is TGTGCCAGCAGCAAACTAGCGTTTCCAATACAGAATGAGCAGTTCTTC. Translating gives CASSKLAFPIQNEQFF.

The gene calls are TRBV20-1 and TRBJ2-4; D is ambiguous. With 2 bases removed from V and 1 base from J, the gap between germline ends came to 12 bases. The CDR3 runs 15 residues. In germline, CDR1 is DFQATT, CDR2 SNEGSKA (reference sequence). The CDR3 DNA reads as TGCAGTGCTAGACGGGCGGCCGGGGCCAAAAACATTCAGTACTTC. Encoded protein: CSARRAAGAKNIQYF.

The table lists this clonotype with many counts. The chain combines TRBV7-2 with TRBJ2-7, with unresolved D. Trimming pared 4 bases from V and 6 bases from J, leaving 13 bases between. Germline V gene data show CDR1 as SGHTA and CDR2 as FQGNSA. The CDR3 sequence is 13 residues long. The CDR3 loop reads CASSYLRVGEQYF. Written as DNA, the CDR3 is TGTGCCAGCAGCTACCTACGAGTGGGCGAGCAGTACTTC.

The sample holds a few counts of this clonotype. The V gene is TRBV12-3 or TRBV12-4, the J gene TRBJ1-2, with unresolved D. This CDR3 comprises 13 residues. V lost 3 bases, J lost 4 bases, and 9 bases lay in between. CDR3 bases: TGTGCCAGCAGTTTCCAACAAGTCTATGGCTACACCTTC. Its translation: CASSFQQVYGYTF.

This clonotype was found a few times. The chain employs TRBV10-3 and TRBJ1-1; 7 bases agree with TRBD1. J lost 5 bases, V lost 4 bases, and 4 bases had no gene match. CDR3 length equals 13 residues. Germline assignment: CDR1 ENHRY and CDR2 SYGVKD. For the CDR3, the DNA is TGTGCCATCAGTGTGACAGGGTGGACTGAAGCTTTCTTT. It is translated as CAISVTGWTEAFF.

In this sample, this clonotype turned up a few times. This chain uses TRBV20-1 with TRBJ1-2; no firm D call. V gave up 4 bases and J gave up 6 bases, with 18 bases separating them. Germline CDR1 is DFQATT and CDR2 is SNEGSKA (reference sequence). The CDR3 spans 14 residues. The CDR3 reads CSATPVFLGDGYTF. In nucleotides, the CDR3 is TGCAGTGCTACCCCAGTATTTCTTGGTGATGGCTACACCTTC.

V gene TRBV7-2 combines with J gene TRBJ2-1, with no clear D. CDR1 is SGHTA, CDR2 FQGNSA, per germline. CDR3 length: 13 residues. V was trimmed by 4 bases and J by 6 bases, leaving 10 bases between them. CDR3 coding DNA: TGTGCCAGCAGCTATCACAATCCCAATGAGCAGTTCTTC. It is translated as CASSYHNPNEQFF.

The chain recombines TRBV9 with TRBJ2-5; D gene unclear. V lost 3 bases, J lost 5 bases, and 8 bases lay in between. Germline V gives CDR1 SGDLS, CDR2 YYNGEE. The CDR3 runs 12 residues. The CDR3 loop is CASSGGMETQYF. The CDR3 coding sequence is TGTGCCAGCAGCGGTGGGATGGAGACCCAGTACTTC.

The chain combines TRBV19 with TRBJ2-1; tentatively, D is TRBD1 (5 bases). Germline CDR1 LNHDA, CDR2 SQIVND (reference sequence). Trimming pared 4 bases from V and 9 bases from J, leaving 16 bases between. The CDR3 consists of 14 residues. The CDR3 spells CASSTGSEEAEQFF. The CDR3 nucleotides read TGTGCCAGTAGTACAGGGTCAGAAGAGGCTGAGCAGTTCTTC.